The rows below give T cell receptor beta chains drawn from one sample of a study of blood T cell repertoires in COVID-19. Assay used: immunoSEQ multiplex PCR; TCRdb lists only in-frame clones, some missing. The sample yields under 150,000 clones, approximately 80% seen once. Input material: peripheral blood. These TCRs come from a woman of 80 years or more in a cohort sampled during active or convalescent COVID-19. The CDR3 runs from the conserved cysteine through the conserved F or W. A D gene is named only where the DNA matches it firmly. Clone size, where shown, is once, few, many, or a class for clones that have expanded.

CDR3: CASSFSRETQYF
DNA: TGCGCCAGCAGCTTCTCTAGGGAGACCCAGTACTTC
size: -
J: TRBJ2-5
V: TRBV5-1
D: -

CDR3: CASSLALWTGAQGYTF
DNA: TGTGCCAGCAGCTTAGCGCTTTGGACAGGGGCACAAGGCTACACCTTC
size: -
J: TRBJ1-2
V: TRBV7-2
D: TRBD1

CDR3: CASSSYRLAGEKLFF
DNA: TGTGCCAGTAGTTCATACAGGCTTGCGGGGGAAAAACTGTTTTTT
size: -
J: TRBJ1-4
V: TRBV19
D: -

CDR3: CASSGTVWLSTLDGYTF
DNA: TGCGCCAGCAGCGGGACAGTATGGCTATCTACATTAGATGGCTACACCTTC
size: -
J: TRBJ1-2
V: TRBV5-1
D: TRBD1

CDR3: CASSQRQGLWFF
DNA: TGTGCCAGCAGCCAAAGACAGGGTCTTTGGTTCTTC
size: few
J: TRBJ2-1
V: TRBV7-2
D: TRBD1

CDR3: CASSSLGPRNEQFF
DNA: TGTGCCAGCAGCTCCCTTGGGCCTCGGAATGAGCAGTTCTTC
size: -
J: TRBJ2-1
V: TRBV14
D: -

CDR3: CASSYREVGGYTF
DNA: TGTGCCAGCAGCTACAGGGAAGTAGGGGGCTACACCTTC
size: few
J: TRBJ1-2
V: TRBV7-9
D: -

CDR3: CASTSVVLPSTDTQYF
DNA: TGTGCCAGTACCTCGGTTGTCTTACCTAGCACAGATACGCAGTATTTT
size: -
J: TRBJ2-3
V: TRBV19
D: -

CDR3: CASSATRRTEAFF
DNA: TGTGCCAGCAGCGCGACCCGGAGGACTGAAGCTTTCTTT
size: -
J: TRBJ1-1
V: TRBV9
D: -

CDR3: CASSVAGPPDEQFF
DNA: TGTGCCAGCAGCGTAGCTGGGCCCCCTGATGAGCAGTTCTTC
size: -
J: TRBJ2-1
V: TRBV9
D: -

CDR3: CASTRQDLYNEQFF
DNA: TGTGCCAGCACGCGACAGGATCTCTACAATGAGCAGTTCTTC
size: -
J: TRBJ2-1
V: TRBV2
D: -

CDR3: CAWSRDRATEAFF
DNA: TGTGCCTGGAGTCGGGACAGGGCCACTGAAGCTTTCTTT
size: -
J: TRBJ1-1
V: TRBV30
D: TRBD1

CDR3: CASSLQGNSGNTIYF
DNA: TGTGCCAGCAGCTTACAGGGTAACTCTGGAAACACCATATATTTT
size: -
J: TRBJ1-3
V: TRBV7-6
D: -

CDR3: CASRSLGQGRHGYTF
DNA: TGTGCCAGCAGATCTTTGGGACAGGGACGACATGGCTACACCTTC
size: -
J: TRBJ1-2
V: TRBV5-6
D: TRBD1

CDR3: CASSLAPGTGKSNQPQHF
DNA: TGTGCCAGCAGCTTGGCCCCCGGGACAGGGAAGAGCAATCAGCCCCAGCATTTT
size: -
J: TRBJ1-5
V: TRBV5-8
D: TRBD1

CDR3: CASKSAGTDTQYF
DNA: TGTGCCAGCAAGTCTGCAGGAACAGATACGCAGTATTTT
size: few
J: TRBJ2-3
V: TRBV6-5
D: -

CDR3: CASSWGTSGFHEQFF
DNA: TGTGCCAGCAGTTGGGGGACTAGTGGGTTTCATGAGCAGTTCTTC
size: -
J: TRBJ2-1
V: TRBV7-8
D: TRBD2

CDR3: CASSSPGLTFHEQYF
DNA: TGTGCCAGCAGCTCTCCGGGACTAACCTTCCACGAGCAGTACTTC
size: -
J: TRBJ2-7
V: TRBV7-9
D: TRBD2

CDR3: CASNKAESFYGYTF
DNA: TGTGCCAGCAACAAAGCGGAGTCCTTCTATGGCTACACCTTC
size: -
J: TRBJ1-2
V: TRBV9
D: -

CDR3: CASNQGTGDSGNTIYF
DNA: TGTGCCAGTAACCAAGGGACAGGGGATTCTGGAAACACCATATATTTT
size: -
J: TRBJ1-3
V: TRBV19
D: TRBD1

CDR3: CASSALGTGGPTNYGYTF
DNA: TGTGCCAGCTCCGCCCTCGGGACAGGGGGGCCCACCAACTATGGCTACACCTTC
size: -
J: TRBJ1-2
V: TRBV18
D: TRBD1

CDR3: CASSLVGRDTQYF
DNA: TGCGCCAGCAGCTTGGTGGGGCGGGATACGCAGTATTTT
size: -
J: TRBJ2-3
V: TRBV5-1
D: -

CDR3: CASSPHRGREHGYTF
DNA: TGTGCCAGCAGTCCTCACAGGGGGCGCGAGCATGGCTACACCTTC
size: few
J: TRBJ1-2
V: TRBV27
D: TRBD1

CDR3: CASSIVGRGRDTGELFF
DNA: TGTGCCAGTAGTATAGTTGGCAGGGGGCGCGACACCGGGGAGCTGTTTTTT
size: -
J: TRBJ2-2
V: TRBV19
D: TRBD1

CDR3: CASSDPRTQYF
DNA: TGTGCCAGCAGTGACCCCCGGACCCAGTACTTC
size: once
J: TRBJ2-5
V: TRBV6-1
D: -

CDR3: CASSPVGGGYGYTF
DNA: TGTGCCAGCTCACCAGTGGGAGGAGGATATGGCTACACCTTC
size: -
J: TRBJ1-2
V: TRBV18
D: -

CDR3: CASSRNRGPGNTIYF
DNA: TGCGCCAGCAGCCGCAACAGGGGGCCTGGAAACACCATATATTTT
size: -
J: TRBJ1-3
V: TRBV5-1
D: TRBD1

CDR3: CASSSRTATNTGELFF
DNA: TGTGCCAGCAGCTCAAGGACAGCCACGAACACCGGGGAGCTGTTTTTT
size: few
J: TRBJ2-2
V: TRBV7-2
D: -

CDR3: CSVGPWAMNTEAFF
DNA: TGCAGCGTTGGTCCCTGGGCCATGAACACTGAAGCTTTCTTT
size: -
J: TRBJ1-1
V: TRBV29-1
D: -

CDR3: CASSLPRDPDRTYEQYF
DNA: TGCGCCAGCAGCCTCCCCCGAGATCCGGACAGGACCTACGAGCAGTACTTC
size: many
J: TRBJ2-7
V: TRBV4-1
D: TRBD1

CDR3: CASTSGTGTYEQYF
DNA: TGCGCCAGCACCTCCGGGACAGGGACCTACGAGCAGTACTTC
size: -
J: TRBJ2-7
V: TRBV5-1
D: TRBD1

CDR3: CASSFGQGIVTEAFF
DNA: TGTGCCAGCAGTTTCGGACAGGGGATCGTCACTGAAGCTTTCTTT
size: -
J: TRBJ1-1
V: TRBV6-2/TRBV6-3
D: TRBD1

CDR3: CASSILADYNEQFF
DNA: TGTGCCAGTAGTATACTAGCGGACTACAATGAGCAGTTCTTC
size: -
J: TRBJ2-1
V: TRBV19
D: TRBD2

CDR3: CASSSGTSGGAPGIF
DNA: TGTGCCAGCAGCTCCGGGACTAGCGGGGGGGCTCCGGGGATCTTC
size: -
J: TRBJ2-1
V: TRBV7-2
D: TRBD2

CDR3: CASSPWDRKTDTQYF
DNA: TGTGCCAGTAGTCCGTGGGACAGAAAAACAGATACGCAGTATTTT
size: -
J: TRBJ2-3
V: TRBV19
D: TRBD1

CDR3: CASSPLGGATDTQYF
DNA: TGTGCCAGCAGTCCCTTGGGAGGAGCCACAGATACGCAGTATTTT
size: -
J: TRBJ2-3
V: TRBV28
D: -

CDR3: CASSLISVYGYTF
DNA: TGTGCCAGCAGTTTAATAAGCGTTTATGGCTACACCTTC
size: -
J: TRBJ1-2
V: TRBV7-2
D: -

CDR3: CASSTGVVRNQPQHF
DNA: TGTGCCAGTAGTACAGGGGTGGTTCGGAATCAGCCCCAGCATTTT
size: -
J: TRBJ1-5
V: TRBV19
D: -

CDR3: CASRRQGPNNSPLHF
DNA: TGTGCCAGCAGAAGACAGGGGCCGAATAATTCACCCCTCCACTTT
size: -
J: TRBJ1-6
V: TRBV28
D: TRBD1